What follows is one T cell receptor (beta chain) and its context. The antigen remains undetermined. Sequencing was performed with immunoSEQ multiplex PCR; in TCRdb, only in-frame clones are kept and a portion is missing. This sample carries about 160,000 clones, roughly 89% of them seen once, and the ten largest clones take 4% to 4.5%. The CDR3 totals 15 residues. Germline CDR1 PRHDT, CDR2 FYEKMQ (reference sequence). Trimming took 4 bases from V and 1 from J; bases not matched to a gene: 7. The data originate from a study of cytomegalovirus exposure and HLA in healthy donors. Study-wide findings and caveats: Specificity of three CMV-associated chains for CMV antigens was verified in vitro. Reported results showed that the classifier diagnosed cytomegalovirus status with high specificity and sensitivity.

Sequencing input: PBMCs. The origin of this receptor is a man aged 18 to 30 in good health and CMV-seropositive. J is TRBJ2-7 and V is TRBV13; 7 bases match TRBD1. CDR3 residues: CASSSRDSKSYEQYF. The CDR3 DNA reads as TGTGCCAGCAGCTCCCGGGACAGCAAGTCCTACGAGCAGTACTTC.